This T cell receptor beta chain was recovered during a study of T cells in Graves' hyperthyroidism and ophthalmopathy. Duration under 3 months, a NOSPECS grade of at least 4, and a Clinical Activity Score of at least 3 characterized the ophthalmopathy patients. What was amplified from RNA transcripts were TCR beta CDR3 regions. Initially, a first-round RT-PCR of the TCR CDR3 employed the HTBI primer set. TCRdb processed the multiplex PCR reads anew with MiXCR; each CDR3 protein has one entry. The sample yields roughly 40,000 distinct CDR3 sequences, under 60% seen once. In this sample, this clonotype turned up many times. This sequence originates from a man in his forties with Graves' ophthalmopathy. The sample comprised blood.

The CDR3 spells CASSITGTDPYEQYF. The CDR3 DNA is TGTGCCAGCAGCATAACCGGGACAGACCCCTACGAGCAGTACTTC. The gene calls are TRBV7-9 and TRBJ2-7; TRBD1 matches 7 bases. V lost 5 bases to trimming and J lost 2 bases; unmatched junction nucleotides: 9. Looked up from germline, CDR1 is SEHNR and CDR2 is FQNEAQ (reference sequence). The CDR3 spans 15 residues. The entire variable domain, with the rest obtained from reference TRBV7-9 and TRBJ2-7, is as follows: DTGVSQNPRHKITKRGQNVTFRCDPISEHNRLYWYRQTLGQGPEFLTYFQNEAQLEKSRLLSDRFSAERPKGSFSTLEIQRTEQGDSAMYLCASSITGTDPYEQYFGPGTRLTVT.